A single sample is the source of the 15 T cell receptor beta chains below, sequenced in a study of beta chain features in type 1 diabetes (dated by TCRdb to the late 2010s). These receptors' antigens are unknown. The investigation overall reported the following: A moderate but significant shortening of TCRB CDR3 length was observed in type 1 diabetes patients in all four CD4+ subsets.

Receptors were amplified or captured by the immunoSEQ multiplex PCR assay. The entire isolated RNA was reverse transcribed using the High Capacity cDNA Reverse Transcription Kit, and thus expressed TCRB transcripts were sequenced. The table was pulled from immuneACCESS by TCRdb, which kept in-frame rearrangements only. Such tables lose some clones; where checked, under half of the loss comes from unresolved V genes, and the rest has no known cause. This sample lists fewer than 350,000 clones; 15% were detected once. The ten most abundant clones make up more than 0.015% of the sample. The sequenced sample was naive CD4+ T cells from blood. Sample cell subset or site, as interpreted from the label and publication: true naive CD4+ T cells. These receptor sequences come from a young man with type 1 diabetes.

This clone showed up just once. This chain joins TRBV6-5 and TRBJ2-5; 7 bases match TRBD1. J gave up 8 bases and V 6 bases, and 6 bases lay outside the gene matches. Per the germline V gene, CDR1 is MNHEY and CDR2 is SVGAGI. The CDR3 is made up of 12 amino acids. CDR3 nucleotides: TGTGCCAGCAGAAACAGGGACAGCACCCAGTACTTC. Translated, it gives CASRNRDSTQYF.

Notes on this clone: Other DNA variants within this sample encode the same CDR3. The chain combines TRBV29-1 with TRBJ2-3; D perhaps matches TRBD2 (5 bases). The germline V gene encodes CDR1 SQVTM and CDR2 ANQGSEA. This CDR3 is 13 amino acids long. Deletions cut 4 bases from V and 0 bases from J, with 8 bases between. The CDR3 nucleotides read TGCAGCGTTGCGGGCGGGAGCACAGATACGCAGTATTTT. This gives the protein CSVAGGSTDTQYF.

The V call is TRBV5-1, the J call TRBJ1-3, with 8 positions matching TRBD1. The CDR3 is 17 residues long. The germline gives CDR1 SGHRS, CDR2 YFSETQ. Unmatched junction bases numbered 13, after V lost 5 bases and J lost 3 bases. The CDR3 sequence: CASSGVSGGLGGNTIYF. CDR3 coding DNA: TGCGCCAGCAGTGGAGTGTCAGGGGGCCTCGGTGGAAACACCATATATTTT.

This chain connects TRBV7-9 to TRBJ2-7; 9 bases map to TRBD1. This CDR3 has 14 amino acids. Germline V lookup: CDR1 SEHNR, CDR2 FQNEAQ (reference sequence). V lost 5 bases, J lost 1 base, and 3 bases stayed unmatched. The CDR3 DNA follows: TGTGCCAGCAGCGGGGGACAGGGATCCTACGAGCAGTACTTC. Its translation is CASSGGQGSYEQYF.

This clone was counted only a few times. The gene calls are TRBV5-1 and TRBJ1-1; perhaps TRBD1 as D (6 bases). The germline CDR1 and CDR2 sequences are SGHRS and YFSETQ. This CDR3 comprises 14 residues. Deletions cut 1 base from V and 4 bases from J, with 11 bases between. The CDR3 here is CASSLSGVATEAFF. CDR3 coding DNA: TGCGCCAGCAGCTTGTCAGGGGTTGCCACTGAAGCTTTCTTT.

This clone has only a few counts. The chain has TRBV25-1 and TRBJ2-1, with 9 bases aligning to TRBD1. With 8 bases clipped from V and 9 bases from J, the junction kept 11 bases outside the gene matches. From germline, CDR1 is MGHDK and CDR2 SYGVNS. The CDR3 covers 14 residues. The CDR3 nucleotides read TGTGCCAGCTCACCGGGACAGGGTTCGTTTGAGCAGTTCTTC. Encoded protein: CASSPGQGSFEQFF. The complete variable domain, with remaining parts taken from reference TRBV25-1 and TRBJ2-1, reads EADIYQTPRYLVIGTGKKITLECSQTMGHDKMYWYQQDPGMELHLIHYSYGVNSTEKGDLSSESTVSRIRTEHFPLTLESARPSHTSQYLCASSPGQGSFEQFFGPGTRLTVL.

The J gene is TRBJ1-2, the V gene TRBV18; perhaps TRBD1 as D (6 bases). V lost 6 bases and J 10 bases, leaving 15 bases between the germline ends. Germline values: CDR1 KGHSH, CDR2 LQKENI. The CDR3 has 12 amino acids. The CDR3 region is CASSSDRYFYTF. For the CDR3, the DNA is TGTGCCAGCTCCTCGGACAGATACTTCTACACCTTC.

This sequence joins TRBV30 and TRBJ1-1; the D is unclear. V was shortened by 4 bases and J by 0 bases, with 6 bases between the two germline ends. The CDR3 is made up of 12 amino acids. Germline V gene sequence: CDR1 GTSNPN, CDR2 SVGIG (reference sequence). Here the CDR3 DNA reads TGTGCCTGGACAGTCCTGAACACTGAAGCTTTCTTT. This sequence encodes CAWTVLNTEAFF.

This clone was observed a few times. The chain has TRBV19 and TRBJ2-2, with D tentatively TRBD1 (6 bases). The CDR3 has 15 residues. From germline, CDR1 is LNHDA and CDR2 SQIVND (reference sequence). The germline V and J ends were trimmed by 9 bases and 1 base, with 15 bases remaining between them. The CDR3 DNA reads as TGTGCCAGCATGACCGGGACACAGAACACCGGGGAGCTGTTTTTT. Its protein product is CASMTGTQNTGELFF.

DNA of the CDR3: TGTGCCTCCCCGACAGGTTCTACCGAGCAGTACTTC. Protein product: CASPTGSTEQYF. This chain joins TRBV30 and TRBJ2-7; weak D call: TRBD1 (6 bases). Germline V CDR1 and CDR2: GTSNPN, SVGIG (reference sequence). CDR3 length: 12 amino acids. V was pared by 7 bases and J by 6 bases, with 16 bases between.

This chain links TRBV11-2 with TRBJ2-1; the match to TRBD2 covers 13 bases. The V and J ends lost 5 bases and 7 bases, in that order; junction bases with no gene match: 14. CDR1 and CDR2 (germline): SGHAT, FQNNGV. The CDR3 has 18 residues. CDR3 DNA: TGTGCCAGCAGCGTTCGATCGGGAACTAGCGGGAGGGGAAATGAGCAGTTCTTC. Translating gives CASSVRSGTSGRGNEQFF.

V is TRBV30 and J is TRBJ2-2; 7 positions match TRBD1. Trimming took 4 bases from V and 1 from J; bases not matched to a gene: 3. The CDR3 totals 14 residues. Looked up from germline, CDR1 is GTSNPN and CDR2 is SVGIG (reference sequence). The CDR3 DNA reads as TGTGCCTGGATCCCAGGGGGGAACACCGGGGAGCTGTTTTTT. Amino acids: CAWIPGGNTGELFF.

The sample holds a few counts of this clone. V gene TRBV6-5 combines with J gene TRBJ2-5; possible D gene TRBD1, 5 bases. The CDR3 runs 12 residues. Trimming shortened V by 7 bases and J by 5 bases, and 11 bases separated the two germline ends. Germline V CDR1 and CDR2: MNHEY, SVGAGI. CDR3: CASTLPGETQYF. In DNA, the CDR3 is TGTGCCAGCACCCTGCCAGGGGAGACCCAGTACTTC.

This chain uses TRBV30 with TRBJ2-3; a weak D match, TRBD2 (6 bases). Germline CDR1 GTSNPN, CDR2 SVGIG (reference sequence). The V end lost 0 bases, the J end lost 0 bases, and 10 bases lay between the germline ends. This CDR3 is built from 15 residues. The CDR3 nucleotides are TGTGCCTGGAGTGTACTGAGCGGGAGCACAGATACGCAGTATTTT. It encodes CAWSVLSGSTDTQYF.

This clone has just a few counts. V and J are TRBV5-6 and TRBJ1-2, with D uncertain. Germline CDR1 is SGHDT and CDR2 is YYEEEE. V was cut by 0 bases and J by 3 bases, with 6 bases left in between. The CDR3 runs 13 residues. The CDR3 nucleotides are TGTGCCAGCAGCTTGGAGAGATACTATGGCTACACCTTC. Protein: CASSLERYYGYTF.